What follows are 27 T cell receptor beta chains derived from one specimen sequenced in a study of regulatory T cells in long-lasting Graves disease. Time point given: newly diagnosed GD, antithyroid drugs for less than 3 months. The authors made the TCR library using RNA they extracted from PBMCs. Arm-PCR with iRepertoire HTBI primers amplified the CDR3 regions for these TCR beta libraries. A single record per CDR3 protein comes from TCRdb applying MiXCR to the multiplex PCR reads. The sample has over 300,000 distinct CDR3 sequences, around a sixth seen once; the top ten hold approximately 22%. This specimen consisted of peripheral blood mononuclear cells (PBMCs), obtained at new diagnosis, from a patient treated with antithyroid drugs. The source of these receptors is a female donor with Graves disease.

This clonotype was picked up many times. The chain is built from TRBV24-1 and TRBJ2-7; D is uncertain. The CDR3 runs 15 residues. V dropped 6 bases and J dropped 2 bases, with 16 bases sitting between them. CDR1 KGHDR and CDR2 SFDVKD come from the germline V gene. Here the CDR3 reads CATSNRNGPPYEQYF. CDR3 DNA sequence: TGTGCCACCAGTAACCGCAACGGCCCCCCCTACGAGCAGTACTTC.

This clonotype was seen many times. The chain links TRBV7-3 to TRBJ2-7, with a possible D match to TRBD2 (5 bases). Germline loops: CDR1 SGHTA, CDR2 FQGTGA. CDR3 length equals 13 residues. Deletions cut 5 bases from V and 3 bases from J, with 11 bases between. The CDR3 nucleotides read TGTGCCAGCAGCCACGGACGGGACTACGAGCAGTACTTC. Translating it yields CASSHGRDYEQYF.

This clonotype appeared many times. The chain couples TRBV7-9 to TRBJ1-2; D perhaps matches TRBD1 (5 bases). The CDR3 runs 12 residues. Germline CDR1 SEHNR, CDR2 FQNEAQ (reference sequence). V dropped 3 bases and J dropped 7 bases, with 9 bases sitting between them. The CDR3 DNA reads as TGTGCCAGCAGCTTCCCCGGGGCTGGCTACACCTTC. Amino acid sequence: CASSFPGAGYTF.

There are many counts of this clonotype. This chain joins TRBV28 and TRBJ2-7; 11 nucleotides agree with TRBD2. J was trimmed by 3 bases and V by 6 bases; bases with no gene match: 4. CDR1 and CDR2 (germline): MDHEN, SYDVKM. This CDR3 is built from 14 residues. The chain's CDR3 is CASRTSGNRYEQYF. In nucleotides, the CDR3 is TGTGCCAGCAGGACTAGCGGGAACCGCTACGAGCAGTACTTC.

This clonotype was picked up many times. V is TRBV28 and J is TRBJ2-7; 11 nucleotides match TRBD2. The J segment lost 5 bases and the V segment lost 5 bases, leaving 17 bases of the junction unmatched. Germline CDR1 reads MDHEN; CDR2 reads SYDVKM. The CDR3 has 18 residues. The CDR3 DNA is TGTGCCAGCAGTCCGGGGGGCCTAGCGGGAGGTGAGGCGGACGAGCAGTACTTC. Protein sequence: CASSPGGLAGGEADEQYF.

This clonotype turned up a few times. Being one base from a much bigger clone, this may be a read error. The V and J genes are TRBV28 and TRBJ1-5; weak D call: TRBD1 (5 bases). Germline CDR1 reads MDHEN; CDR2 reads SYDVKM. CDR3 size: 17 residues. Trimming shortened V by 5 bases and J by 5 bases, and 22 bases separated the two germline ends. This CDR3 is CASSPSGPDRNHQPQHF. In nucleotides, the CDR3 is TGTGCCAGCAGTCCCTCCGGGCCCGACAGAAACCATCAGCCCCAGCATTTT.

This clonotype was found many times. The V and J genes are TRBV4-3 and TRBJ1-3, with D perhaps matching TRBD1 (5 bases). V lost 4 bases and J 0 bases, leaving 10 bases between the germline ends. The V gene's germline CDR1 is LGHNA and CDR2 YSLEER. The CDR3 consists of 15 residues. CDR3 loop: CASSRDSLSGNTIYF. The DNA for the CDR3 is TGCGCCAGCAGCCGAGACAGCCTCTCTGGAAACACCATATATTTT.

This clonotype was seen at least ten times. The J gene is TRBJ1-5, the V gene TRBV7-2; D may be TRBD1 (5 bases). The CDR3 extends over 15 amino acids. V lost 5 bases and J lost 4, with 15 bases in between. Looked up from germline, CDR1 is SGHTA and CDR2 is FQGNSA. CDR3 sequence reads: CASSPYYAGNQPQHF. CDR3 nucleotides: TGTGCCAGCAGCCCATACTACGCAGGGAATCAGCCCCAGCATTTT.

There are many counts of this clonotype. The genes are TRBV2 and TRBJ2-2, with 7 positions matching TRBD2. This CDR3 is 15 amino acids long. Looked up from germline, CDR1 is SNHLY and CDR2 is FYNNEI. With V trimmed by 7 bases and J by 4 bases, 9 bases remained unmatched. The CDR3 loop reads CASTESGAFTGELFF. The DNA for the CDR3 is TGTGCCAGCACCGAGAGCGGGGCCTTCACCGGGGAGCTGTTTTTT. The entire variable domain, with the rest obtained from reference TRBV2 and TRBJ2-2, is as follows: EPEVTQTPSHQVTQMGQEVILRCVPISNHLYFYWYRQILGQKVEFLVSFYNNEISEKSEIFDDQFSVERPDGSNFTLKIRSTKLEDSAMYFCASTESGAFTGELFFGEGSRLTVL.

Remarks on this clonotype: This clone may be a read error of a much larger clone one base away. The CDR3 loop reads CASSPGPTTPYEQYF. The CDR3 DNA follows: TGTGCCAGCAGTCCCGGACCGACAACCCCCTACGAGCAGTACTTC. The rearrangement joins TRBV28 to TRBJ2-7; unclear D gene. V was cut by 5 bases and J by 2 bases, with 16 bases left in between. Germline lookup yields CDR1 MDHEN and CDR2 SYDVKM. The CDR3 runs 15 residues.

The table lists this clonotype with many counts. This rearrangement joins TRBV24-1 to TRBJ2-3, with D possibly called TRBD1 or TRBD2 (5 bases each). V lost 3 bases to trimming and J lost 3 bases, with 12 bases between them. CDR1 and CDR2 (germline): KGHDR, SFDVKD. There are 15 residues in the CDR3. The CDR3 is CATSDRARETDTQYF. CDR3 nucleotide sequence: TGTGCCACCAGTGATCGGGCCAGGGAGACAGATACGCAGTATTTT.

This clonotype has at least ten counts. The rearrangement links TRBV10-3 to TRBJ1-5; tentative D call: TRBD1 (5 bases). Germline-derived CDR1 and CDR2 are ENHRY and SYGVKD. This CDR3 comprises 16 residues. Trimming pared 5 bases from V and 2 bases from J, leaving 16 bases between. The chain's CDR3 is CAISSGALGGNQPQHF. The CDR3 nucleotides read TGTGCCATCAGTTCCGGGGCCCTCGGAGGCAATCAGCCCCAGCATTTT.

The V and J genes are TRBV27 and TRBJ2-3, with D possibly called TRBD1 or TRBD2 (6 bases each). The CDR3 is 17 amino acids. The V end was cut by 6 bases, the J end by 2 bases, with 21 bases between. Per germline, CDR1 MNHEY and CDR2 SMNVEV (reference sequence). Here the CDR3 DNA reads TGTGCCAGCAGGAGGGGGTGGGACTTTCCTATCACAGATACGCAGTATTTT. This encodes CASRRGWDFPITDTQYF.

The table lists this clonotype with a few counts. This chain links TRBV29-1 with TRBJ2-7; 12 bases are a match to TRBD2. The germline CDR1 and CDR2 sequences are SQVTM and ANQGSEA. The ends lost 2 bases at V and 5 bases at J; junction bases unmatched: 13. CDR3 length: 17 residues. CDR3 in DNA: TGCAGCGTTGAAAAGTCGCGCTCTAGCGGGAGGGCCAACGAGCAGTACTTC. Translation: CSVEKSRSSGRANEQYF.

The V and J genes are TRBV19 and TRBJ1-5, with TRBD1 matching 9 bases. The CDR3 runs to 14 residues. CDR1 is LNHDA, CDR2 SQIVND, per germline (reference sequence). The V segment lost 7 bases and the J segment 6 bases; nucleotides outside the gene matches: 7. The CDR3, as DNA: TGTGCCAGTATGGACAGGGGACGTTCTCAGCCCCAGCATTTT. Amino acids: CASMDRGRSQPQHF.

V usage is TRBV7-2 and J usage is TRBJ2-1; tentatively, D is TRBD2 (5 bases). The ends were cut back, 1 base at V and 5 bases at J, with 15 bases in the middle. The CDR3 extends over 16 amino acids. The germline V gene encodes CDR1 SGHTA and CDR2 FQGNSA. The CDR3 loop reads CASSLERTSQDNEQFF. The CDR3, as DNA: TGTGCCAGCAGCTTAGAGCGGACTTCGCAAGACAATGAGCAGTTCTTC.

This clonotype came up many times. The chain has TRBV3-1 and TRBJ1-1; no reliable D call. The V gene's germline CDR1 is LGHDT and CDR2 YNNKEL (reference sequence). V was pared by 4 bases and J by 1 base, with 7 bases between. This CDR3 contains 13 residues. CDR3 sequence: CASSRSANTEAFF. Written as DNA, the CDR3 is TGTGCCAGCAGCCGTTCGGCGAACACTGAAGCTTTCTTT.

This clonotype came up a few times. CDR3 DNA sequence: TGTGCCAGCTCACCCGACAGGGATAGCTATGGCTACACCTTC. Translated: CASSPDRDSYGYTF. The rearrangement links TRBV18 to TRBJ1-2; 7 bases agree with TRBD1. The germline gives CDR1 KGHSH, CDR2 LQKENI. This CDR3 contains 14 residues. V shed 3 bases and J 4 bases; nucleotides not matched to a gene: 5.

This clonotype showed up many times. This chain connects TRBV7-9 to TRBJ1-1; a weak D match, TRBD1 (5 bases). Trimming took off 8 bases at V and 1 base at J, with 5 bases between the two ends. This CDR3 has 11 residues. Germline V gives CDR1 SEHNR, CDR2 FQNEAQ (reference sequence). The CDR3 is CASQGNTEAFF. CDR3 coding DNA: TGTGCCAGCCAGGGGAACACTGAAGCTTTCTTT.

Note on this clonotype: A much larger clone lies one base from this, so it may be a read error. The chain is built from TRBV9 and TRBJ1-2; D uncertain. V dropped 1 base and J dropped 0 bases, with 16 bases sitting between them. The CDR3 is 17 amino acids. CDR1 SGDLS and CDR2 YYNGEE come from the germline V gene. The CDR3 region has the DNA TGTGCCAGCAGCGTATTCGTTACGCGAAGGGCTAACTATGGCTACACCTTC. Translation gives CASSVFVTRRANYGYTF.

The sample holds many counts of this clonotype. V gene TRBV20-1 combines with J gene TRBJ2-5; D call uncertain. V was shortened by 3 bases and J by 4 bases, with 15 bases between the two germline ends. Germline lookup yields CDR1 DFQATT and CDR2 SNEGSKA (reference sequence). The CDR3 length is 14 residues. Here the CDR3 DNA reads TGCAGTGCTAGGAGGCCTTTAGGACGAGAGACCCAGTACTTC. Translated: CSARRPLGRETQYF.

This clonotype was recorded at least ten times. This sequence joins TRBV4-1 and TRBJ1-1; D is unclear. The CDR3 is made up of 15 amino acids. Trimming pared 1 base from V and 2 bases from J, leaving 11 bases between. The germline CDR1 and CDR2 sequences are MGHRA and YSYEKL. The CDR3 loop is CASSQALAGNTEAFF. The CDR3 DNA sequence: TGCGCCAGCAGCCAAGCCCTCGCCGGAAACACTGAAGCTTTCTTT.

The rearrangement joins TRBV27 to TRBJ1-1; 8 bases line up with TRBD1. The V segment lost 3 bases and the J segment 4 bases; nucleotides outside the gene matches: 1. The germline V gene encodes CDR1 MNHEY and CDR2 SMNVEV (reference sequence). The CDR3 is 13 amino acids. DNA for the CDR3: TGTGCCAGCAGTTTCGGGACAGGCACTGAAGCTTTCTTT. Translated: CASSFGTGTEAFF.

The chain joins TRBV12-3 or TRBV12-4 to TRBJ2-7; 7 bases align to TRBD1. V was clipped by 3 bases and J by 2 bases; unmatched bases: 7. The CDR3 has 15 residues. CDR3 residues: CASSFFGQAAYEQYF. Written as DNA, the CDR3 is TGTGCCAGCAGTTTCTTCGGACAGGCTGCCTACGAGCAGTACTTC.

This clonotype was counted ten times or more. The chain links TRBV4-3 to TRBJ1-1; D is undetermined. This CDR3 is built from 14 residues. V shed 1 base and J shed 1 base, with 7 bases lying between them. CDR1 and CDR2 from the germline V gene are LGHNA and YSLEER. CDR3 protein: CASSQATGNTEAFF. CDR3 sequence (DNA): TGCGCCAGCAGCCAAGCGACGGGGAACACTGAAGCTTTCTTT.

The V call is TRBV20-1, the J call TRBJ2-7, with TRBD2 matching over 10 bases. After removal of 6 bases from V and 5 bases from J, the junction contained 10 bases not matched to a gene. The CDR3 is made up of 14 amino acids. Germline CDR1 is DFQATT and CDR2 is SNEGSKA (reference sequence). CDR3 nucleotides: TGCAGTGCAGTCGATCCTAGCGGGAGCGACGAGCAGTACTTC. Translation gives CSAVDPSGSDEQYF.

This clonotype was observed at least ten times. This chain connects TRBV11-2 to TRBJ2-1; D uncertain. V gave up 0 bases and J gave up 0 bases, with 12 bases separating them. The CDR3 sequence is 17 residues long. CDR1 SGHAT and CDR2 FQNNGV come from the germline V gene. The CDR3 protein is CASSLEGSPSSYNEQFF. The CDR3 DNA is TGTGCCAGCAGCTTAGAGGGTAGCCCGAGCTCCTACAATGAGCAGTTCTTC.